This T cell receptor (beta chain) was profiled in a study of CD8 T cells in ankylosing spondylitis. Concerning this clonotype itself: Its antigen is currently unknown.

The CDR3 consists of 14 residues. The ends lost 4 bases at V and 5 bases at J; junction bases unmatched: 7. Per the germline V gene, CDR1 is SGDLS and CDR2 is YYNGEE. TCRdb passed the 5' RACE reads through MiXCR, listing each CDR3 protein once. Of about 840,000 distinct CDR3 sequences listed, over 9.5% are singletons. General observations from the study: About 8 highly homologous variants made up a TCR beta motif, and this motif appeared characteristic of ankylosing spondylitis blood.

Material for sequencing was blood, either unsorted or a sorted T cell fraction (not recorded which). The receptor's source is a male donor with ankylosing spondylitis. The chain employs TRBV9 and TRBJ2-7; 9 bases are shared with TRBD2. CDR3 amino acids: CASSRGVAGDEQYF. The CDR3 region has the DNA TGTGCCAGCAGCCGGGGGGTAGCGGGAGACGAGCAGTACTTC.